These T cell receptor beta chains were read from a single sample in a study of cytomegalovirus exposure and HLA in healthy donors. Clones were read by immunoSEQ multiplex PCR, and TCRdb kept only the in-frame ones, dropping some. Among about 190,000 clones listed, around four fifths were seen once. Material for sequencing was PBMCs. The receptors originated from a man aged 35 to 55 in good health and CMV-seropositive. CDR3s include the opening cysteine and the closing phenylalanine or tryptophan. Where a row states a size, it is once, few, many or the class of an expanded clone; other rows omit it.

clone_size j_call v_call cdr3_aa
. TRBJ1-1 TRBV11-2 CASSFQRRTEAFF
. TRBJ1-5 TRBV18 CASSYGGMGQPQHF
once TRBJ1-1 TRBV6-1 CASSDRPRLMNTEAFF
. TRBJ2-7 TRBV9 CASSVEETLGYEQYF
. TRBJ2-7 TRBV9 CASSVQEIAGGEQYF
. TRBJ2-7 TRBV28 CASSLESRGHYYEQYF
. TRBJ2-1 TRBV6-1 CASSKGQPTYNEQFF
. TRBJ1-1 TRBV11-2 CASSSRDRVVEAFF
. TRBJ1-4 TRBV7-3 CASSLSYRAGEKLFF
. TRBJ1-1 TRBV5-6 CASSIGAYEAFF
. TRBJ2-1 TRBV7-3 CASSQGAGYNEQFF
. TRBJ2-2 TRBV28 CASSLLGGAEANTGELFF
once TRBJ2-7 TRBV4-2 CASSQETAGGPYEQYF
. TRBJ2-1 TRBV5-1 CASSLVASGRFFYEQFF